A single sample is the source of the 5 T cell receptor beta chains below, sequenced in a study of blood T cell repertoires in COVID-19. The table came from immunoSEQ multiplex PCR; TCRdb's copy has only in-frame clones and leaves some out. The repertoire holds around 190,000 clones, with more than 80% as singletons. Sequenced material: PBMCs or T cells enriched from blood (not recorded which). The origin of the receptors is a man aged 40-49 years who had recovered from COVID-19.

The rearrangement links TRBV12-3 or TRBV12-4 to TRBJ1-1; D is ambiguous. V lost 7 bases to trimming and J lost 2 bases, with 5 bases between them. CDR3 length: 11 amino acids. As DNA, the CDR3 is TGTGCCAGCAAGACAAACACTGAAGCTTTCTTT. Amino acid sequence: CASKTNTEAFF.

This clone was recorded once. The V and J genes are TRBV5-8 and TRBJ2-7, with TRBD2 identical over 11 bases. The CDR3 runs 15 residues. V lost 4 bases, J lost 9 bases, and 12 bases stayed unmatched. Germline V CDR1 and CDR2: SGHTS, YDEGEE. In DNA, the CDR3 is TGTGCCAGCAGCGTCCGGGGGACTAGCGGAGTGGGGCAGTACTTC. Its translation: CASSVRGTSGVGQYF. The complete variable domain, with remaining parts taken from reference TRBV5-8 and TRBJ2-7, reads EAGVTQSPTHLIKTRGQQATLRCSPISGHTSVYWYQQALGLGLQFLLWYDEGEERNRGNFPPRFSGRQFPNYSSELNVNALELEDSALYLCASSVRGTSGVGQYFGPGTRLTVT.

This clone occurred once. The CDR3 loop is CASSLFRTGKSSYNEQFF. The CDR3 DNA sequence: TGTGCCAGCAGCTTATTCAGGACAGGGAAGAGCTCCTACAATGAGCAGTTCTTC. The genes are TRBV11-2 and TRBJ2-1, with 8 positions matching TRBD1. J was trimmed by 0 bases and V by 2 bases; bases with no gene match: 9. CDR3 length: 18 residues. CDR1 is SGHAT and CDR2 is FQNNGV in the germline V gene.

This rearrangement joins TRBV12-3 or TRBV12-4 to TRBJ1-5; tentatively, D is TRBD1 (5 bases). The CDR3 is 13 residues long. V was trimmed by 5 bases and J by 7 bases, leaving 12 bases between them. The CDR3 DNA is TGTGCCAGCAGTGCCCCTGGGGGGCAGCCCCAGCATTTT. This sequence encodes CASSAPGGQPQHF.

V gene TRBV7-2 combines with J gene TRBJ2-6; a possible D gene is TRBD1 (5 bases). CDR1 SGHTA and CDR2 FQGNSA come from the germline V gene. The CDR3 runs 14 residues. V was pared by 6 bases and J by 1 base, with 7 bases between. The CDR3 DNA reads TGTGCCAGCAGATCAGGGTCTGGGGCCAACGTCCTGACTTTC. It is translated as CASRSGSGANVLTF.